The clone carrying this T cell receptor beta chain was seen more than once but under ten times. This specimen comes from a study of T cell repertoires in cytomegalovirus infection. Each CDR3 protein gets one entry after TCRdb re-called the reads with MiXCR. The sample consists of 600,000 to 800,000 distinct CDR3 sequences, 20% to 25% of them appearing once. The CDR3 is made up of 14 amino acids. Germline V gives CDR1 MNHEY, CDR2 SVGEGT. Trimming took 2 bases from V and 7 from J, leaving 12 bases between them. The clonotype originates from a human donor in good health (CMV status not recorded). Some clones in this sample may be carry-over from other donors' samples. The gene calls are TRBV6-2 or TRBV6-3 and TRBJ1-3; unclear D gene. Sequenced: CD8+ T cells from PBMCs. The CDR3 sequence is CASSYPGERNTIYF. CDR3 DNA: TGTGCCAGCAGTTACCCGGGAGAGCGGAACACCATATATTTT.